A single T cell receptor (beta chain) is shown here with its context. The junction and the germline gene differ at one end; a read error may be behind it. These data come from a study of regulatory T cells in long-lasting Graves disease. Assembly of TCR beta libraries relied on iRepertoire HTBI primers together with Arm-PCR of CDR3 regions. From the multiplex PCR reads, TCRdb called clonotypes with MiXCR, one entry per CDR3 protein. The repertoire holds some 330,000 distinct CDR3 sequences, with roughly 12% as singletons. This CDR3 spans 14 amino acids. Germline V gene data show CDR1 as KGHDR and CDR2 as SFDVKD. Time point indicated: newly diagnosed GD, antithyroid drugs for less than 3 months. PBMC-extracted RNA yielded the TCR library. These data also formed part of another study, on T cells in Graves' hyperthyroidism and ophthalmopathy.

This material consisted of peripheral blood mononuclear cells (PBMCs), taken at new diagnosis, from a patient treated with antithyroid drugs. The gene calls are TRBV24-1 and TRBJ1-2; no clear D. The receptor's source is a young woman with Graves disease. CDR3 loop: CATRDSSVNYGYTF. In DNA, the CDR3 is TGTGCCACCAGGGATTCGAGTGTTAACTATGGCTACACCTTC.